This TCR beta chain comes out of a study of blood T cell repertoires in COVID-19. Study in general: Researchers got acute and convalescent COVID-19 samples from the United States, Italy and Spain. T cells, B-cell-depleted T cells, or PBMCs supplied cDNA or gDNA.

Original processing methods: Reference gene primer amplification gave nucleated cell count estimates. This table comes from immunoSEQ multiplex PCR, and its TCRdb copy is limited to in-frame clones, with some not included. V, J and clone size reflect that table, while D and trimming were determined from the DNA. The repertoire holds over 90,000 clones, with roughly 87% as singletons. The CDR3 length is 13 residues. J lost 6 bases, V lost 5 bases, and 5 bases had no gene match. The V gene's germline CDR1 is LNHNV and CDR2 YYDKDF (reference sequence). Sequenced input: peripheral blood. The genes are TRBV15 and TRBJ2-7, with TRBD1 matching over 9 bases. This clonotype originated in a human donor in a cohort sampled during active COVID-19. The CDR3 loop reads CATSEGQGTEQYF. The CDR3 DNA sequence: TGTGCCACCAGCGAAGGACAGGGGACCGAGCAGTACTTC.